Here is one T cell receptor beta chain with its context. Gene names are mouse gene names. The read falls 1 residue short of the CDR3 end, and the missing part is taken from the germline J gene. Time point here: mouse harvest day 7 after allogeneic transplant. The graft held 10^6 splenic CD5+ T cells and 10^7 T-cell-depleted bone marrow cells. This record belongs to a study of tissue T cells after allogeneic stem cell transplantation. Clones were read by immunoSEQ multiplex PCR, and TCRdb kept only the in-frame ones, dropping some. The table records about 5,800 clones, roughly 47% of them present only once. Germline values: CDR1 NNHNN, CDR2 SYGAGS (reference sequence). Trimming removed 0 bases from V and 0 bases from J, with 9 bases in between. The CDR3 contains 15 residues.

The rearrangement links TRBV13-2 to TRBJ1-2, with a weak D call TRBD1 (5 bases). The receptor's source is a female BALB/c mouse given C57BL/6 T cells with graft-versus-host disease after an allogeneic hematopoietic cell transplant. Specimen: skin. The CDR3 bases that were read are TGTGCCAGCGGTGATGCGAGGACAACAAACTCCGACTACACC. Residues: CASGDARTTNSDYT. Given in full, the CDR3 is CASGDARTTNSDYTF.